This paragraph reports one T cell receptor beta chain. With the read ending 3 residues before the CDR3 end, the germline J gene is used to fill in that end. Assay used: immunoSEQ multiplex PCR; TCRdb lists only in-frame clones, some missing. Its clone listing holds about 35,000 clones. These data originate in a study of T cells in women clearing cervical HPV infection. Germline V CDR1 and CDR2: LGHDT, YNNKEL (reference sequence). The CDR3 has 15 amino acids. The source material was blood buffy coat. The chain links TRBV3-1 (or the pseudogene TRBV3-2) to TRBJ1-2; D is possibly TRBD1 (5 bases). This clonotype originated in a woman aged 18 to 75 with a cervical HPV16 infection that either progressed to CIN3+ or cleared (not recorded which). The CDR3: CASSLTMGGSQGYTF. The covered CDR3 bases are TGTGCCAGCAGCCTTACGATGGGGGGATCGCAGGGC.